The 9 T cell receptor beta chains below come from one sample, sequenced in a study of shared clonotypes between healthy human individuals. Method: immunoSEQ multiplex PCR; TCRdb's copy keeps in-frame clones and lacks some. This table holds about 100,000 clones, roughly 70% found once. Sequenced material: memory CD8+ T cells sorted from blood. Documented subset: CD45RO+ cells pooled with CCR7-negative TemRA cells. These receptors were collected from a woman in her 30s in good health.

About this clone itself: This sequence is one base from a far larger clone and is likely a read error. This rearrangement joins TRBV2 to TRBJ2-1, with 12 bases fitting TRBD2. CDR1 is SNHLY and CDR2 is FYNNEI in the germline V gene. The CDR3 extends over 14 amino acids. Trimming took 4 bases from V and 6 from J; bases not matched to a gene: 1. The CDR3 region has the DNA TGTGCCAGCAGTGGACTAGCGGGAGTCAATGAGCAGTTCTTC. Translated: CASSGLAGVNEQFF.

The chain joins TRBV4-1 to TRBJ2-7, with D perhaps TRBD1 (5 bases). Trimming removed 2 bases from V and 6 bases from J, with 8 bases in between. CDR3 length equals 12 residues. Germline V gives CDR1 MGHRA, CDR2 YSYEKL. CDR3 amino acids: CASSQPDSEQYF. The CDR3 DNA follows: TGCGCCAGCAGCCAACCTGACAGCGAGCAGTACTTC.

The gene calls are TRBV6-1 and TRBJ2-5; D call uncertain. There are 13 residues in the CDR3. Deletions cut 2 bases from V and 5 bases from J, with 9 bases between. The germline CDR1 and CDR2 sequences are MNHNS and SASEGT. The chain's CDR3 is CASSESETETQYF. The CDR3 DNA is TGTGCCAGCAGTGAATCCGAGACGGAGACCCAGTACTTC.

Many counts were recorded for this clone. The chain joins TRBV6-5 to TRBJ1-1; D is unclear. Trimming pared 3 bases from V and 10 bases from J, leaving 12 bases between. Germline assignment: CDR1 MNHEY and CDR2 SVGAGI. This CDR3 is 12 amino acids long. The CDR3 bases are TGTGCCAGCAGTTATTCTGGGCAAGGAGCTTTCTTT. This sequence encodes CASSYSGQGAFF.

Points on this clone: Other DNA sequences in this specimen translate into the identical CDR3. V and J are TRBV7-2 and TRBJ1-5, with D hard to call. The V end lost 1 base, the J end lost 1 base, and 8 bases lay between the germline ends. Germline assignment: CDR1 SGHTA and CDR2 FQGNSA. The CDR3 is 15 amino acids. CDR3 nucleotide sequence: TGTGCCAGCAGCTTAGACACCTTAAGCAATCAGCCCCAGCATTTT. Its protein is CASSLDTLSNQPQHF.

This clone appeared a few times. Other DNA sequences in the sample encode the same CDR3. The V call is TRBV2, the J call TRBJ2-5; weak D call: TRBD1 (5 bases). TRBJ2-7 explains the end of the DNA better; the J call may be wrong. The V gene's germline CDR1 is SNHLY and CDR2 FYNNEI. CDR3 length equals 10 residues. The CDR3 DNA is TGTGCCAGCAAGGGGTACGAGCAGTACTTC. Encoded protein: CASKGYEQYF.

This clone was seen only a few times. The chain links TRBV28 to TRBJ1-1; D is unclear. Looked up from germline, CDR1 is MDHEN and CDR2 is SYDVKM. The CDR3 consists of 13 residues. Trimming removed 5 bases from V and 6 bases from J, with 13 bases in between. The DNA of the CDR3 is TGTGCCAGCAGTATAGACGTTGGGGCTGAAGCTTTCTTT. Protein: CASSIDVGAEAFF.

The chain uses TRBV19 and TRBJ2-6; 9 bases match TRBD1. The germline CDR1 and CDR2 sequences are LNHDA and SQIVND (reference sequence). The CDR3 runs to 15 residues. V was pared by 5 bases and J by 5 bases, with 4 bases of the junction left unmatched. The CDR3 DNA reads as TGTGCCAGTAGTTCAGGACAGGGGCGGGCCAACGTCCTGACTTTC. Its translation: CASSSGQGRANVLTF.

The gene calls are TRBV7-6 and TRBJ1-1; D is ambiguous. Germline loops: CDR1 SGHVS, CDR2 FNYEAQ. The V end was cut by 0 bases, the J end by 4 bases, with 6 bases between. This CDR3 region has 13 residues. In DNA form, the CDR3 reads TGTGCCAGCAGCTTAGCCAGGCGCACTGAAGCTTTCTTT. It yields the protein CASSLARRTEAFF. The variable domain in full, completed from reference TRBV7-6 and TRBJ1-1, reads GAGVSQSPRYKVTKRGQDVALRCDPISGHVSLYWYRQALGQGPEFLTYFNYEAQQDKSGLPNDRFSAERPEGSISTLTIQRTEQRDSAMYRCASSLARRTEAFFGQGTRLTVV.